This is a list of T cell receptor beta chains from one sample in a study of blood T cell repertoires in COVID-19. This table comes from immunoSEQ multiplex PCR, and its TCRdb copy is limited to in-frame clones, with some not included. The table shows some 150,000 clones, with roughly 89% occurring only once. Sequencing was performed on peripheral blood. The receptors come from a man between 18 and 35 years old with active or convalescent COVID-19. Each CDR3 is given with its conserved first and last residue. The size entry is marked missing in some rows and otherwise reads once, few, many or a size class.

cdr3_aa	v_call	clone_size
CASSYIGGMAQHF	TRBV27	-
CASRLAIQINEQFF	TRBV19	few
CASGLNFPNTGELFF	TRBV12-5	-
CASSPRDSSNEKLFF	TRBV18	-
CSASSLAGVTIYNEQFF	TRBV20-1	-
CASSEGTSGELFF	TRBV9	-
CASSSGDQPQHF	TRBV5-4	-
CASLPGEAGYAFF	TRBV10-2	-
CASSLASGSDEQFF	TRBV13	once
CASSLVRQGPGELFF	TRBV27	-
CASSPPPRTGVSGNTIYF	TRBV19	few
CASSLGSGGVGEKLFF	TRBV11-2	once
CASSEGAFSGELFF	TRBV6-4	-
CASSYGTGALSYTF	TRBV6-5	-
CATGWAATSPLHF	TRBV19	few
CASSQETGFNTEAFF	TRBV4-3	-
CASSLDVGQGLAFF	TRBV11-3	-
CASSEALRDQPQHF	TRBV2	-
CASSGGLAGGPAYEQYF	TRBV6-2/TRBV6-3	-
CASTLRGAVYNEQFF	TRBV19	-
CASSLLGGGRQETQYF	TRBV11-2	-
CASSLDGTGYGYTF	TRBV11-3	-
CASFLSRAGELFF	TRBV2	-